This T cell receptor (beta chain) originates from a study of blood T cell repertoires in COVID-19. Using immunoSEQ multiplex PCR, the repertoire was profiled, and TCRdb retains in-frame clones only, with some absent. The table shows under 150,000 clones, with roughly 80% occurring only once. The specimen sequenced was peripheral blood. The receptor's source is a woman of 80 years or more with acute or convalescent COVID-19.

CDR3 region: CASSPTDRHGYTF. CDR3 in DNA: TGTGCCAGCTCACCAACGGACAGGCATGGCTACACCTTC. V is TRBV18 and J is TRBJ1-2, with 7 positions matching TRBD1. The V and J ends lost 2 bases and 6 bases, in that order; junction bases with no gene match: 3. The CDR3 is 13 residues long. Germline CDR1 is KGHSH and CDR2 is LQKENI. The full variable domain, its missing parts supplied by reference TRBV18 and TRBJ1-2, is NAGVMQNPRHLVRRRGQEARLRCSPMKGHSHVYWYRQLPEEGLKFMVYLQKENIIDESGMPKERFSAEFPKEGPSILRIQQVVRGDSAAYFCASSPTDRHGYTFGSGTRLTVV.